The 13 T cell receptor beta chains in this list originate from one sample, sequenced in a study of blood T cell repertoires in COVID-19 (dated by TCRdb to the early 2020s). The receptor library was made with the immunoSEQ multiplex PCR assay. TCRdb re-hosts the immuneACCESS table, in-frame sequences only. Its copies lack some clones; in the studies checked, an unresolved V gene accounts for under half of them, and the cause for the rest is not known. This sample lists about 350,000 clones; 87% were detected once. The ten largest clones add up to 9.9% of the sample. The sequencing sample was made of peripheral blood. These receptors were obtained from a man aged 30-40 years with COVID-19, enrolled during active disease.

V gene TRBV7-9 combines with J gene TRBJ2-2, with 9 bases fitting TRBD1. The CDR3 extends over 15 amino acids. Germline V gene data show CDR1 as SEHNR and CDR2 as FQNEAQ (reference sequence). The V gene end was trimmed by 4 bases and the J gene end by 5 bases; junction bases not matched to a gene: 5. CDR3: CASSSGQGETGELFF. In nucleotides, the CDR3 is TGTGCCAGCAGCTCGGGACAGGGAGAGACCGGGGAGCTGTTTTTT.

The CDR3 region has the DNA TGTGCCAGCAGCCTGGTAGAGTGGCAGCCCCAGCATTTT. This translates into CASSLVEWQPQHF. The V gene is TRBV7-2, the J gene TRBJ1-5, with unresolved D. V gave up 5 bases and J gave up 7 bases, with 12 bases separating them. The germline gives CDR1 SGHTA, CDR2 FQGNSA. CDR3 length equals 13 residues.

V gene TRBV30 combines with J gene TRBJ2-1; 9 bases agree with TRBD1. The CDR3 runs 14 residues. Germline trimming cut 4 bases from V and 7 bases from J; bases unmatched to any gene: 8. Germline values: CDR1 GTSNPN, CDR2 SVGIG (reference sequence). The DNA for the CDR3 is TGTGCCTGGACCCGGGGACAGGGCGTAAATGAGCAGTTCTTC. Translation gives CAWTRGQGVNEQFF.

In nucleotides, the CDR3 is TGCGCCAGCAGCCCCTTATCAACCAGGGGATTCGGCACTGAAGCTTTCTTT. Encoded protein: CASSPLSTRGFGTEAFF. V and J are TRBV5-1 and TRBJ1-1, with D perhaps matching TRBD1 (6 bases). Trimming took 4 bases from V and 4 from J, leaving 23 bases between them. CDR1 and CDR2 from the germline V gene are SGHRS and YFSETQ. This CDR3 region has 17 residues.

About this clone: The sample has other DNA sequences that encode this CDR3 too. The chain recombines TRBV9 with TRBJ1-4; TRBD1 aligns across 8 bases. Trimming cost V 0 bases and J 6 bases; bases outside gene matches: 4. The CDR3 totals 15 residues. Looked up from germline, CDR1 is SGDLS and CDR2 is YYNGEE. For the CDR3, the DNA is TGTGCCAGCAGCGTAGGTGGGACAGGTTATGAAAAACTGTTTTTT. It codes for CASSVGGTGYEKLFF. Variable domain in full (rest from reference TRBV9 and TRBJ1-4): DSGVTQTPKHLITATGQRVTLRCSPRSGDLSVYWYQQSLDQGLQFLIQYYNGEERAKGNILERFSAQQFPDLHSELNLSSLELGDSALYFCASSVGGTGYEKLFFGSGTQLSVL.

This clone was picked up one time. V is TRBV7-2 and J is TRBJ2-1, with 10 bases that match TRBD2. Trimming cost V 0 bases and J 6 bases; bases outside gene matches: 5. The CDR3 runs to 16 residues. Germline assignment: CDR1 SGHTA and CDR2 FQGNSA. The CDR3 is CASSLAVAGGLNEQFF. The CDR3 DNA reads TGTGCCAGCAGCTTAGCAGTAGCGGGGGGTCTCAATGAGCAGTTCTTC. Full variable domain (missing parts from reference TRBV7-2 and TRBJ2-1): GAGVSQSPSNKVTEKGKDVELRCDPISGHTALYWYRQSLGQGLEFLIYFQGNSAPDKSGLPSDRFSAERTGGSVSTLTIQRTQQEDSAVYLCASSLAVAGGLNEQFFGPGTRLTVL.

V is TRBV19 and J is TRBJ2-3; 7 positions match TRBD1. Germline CDR1 reads LNHDA; CDR2 reads SQIVND (reference sequence). J gave up 1 base and V 0 bases, and 4 bases lay outside the gene matches. This CDR3 comprises 16 residues. CDR3 region: CASSIDGGQGTDTQYF. DNA for the CDR3: TGTGCCAGTAGTATAGATGGTGGACAGGGCACAGATACGCAGTATTTT.

V and J are TRBV5-8 and TRBJ1-5; a weak D match, TRBD1 (5 bases). Germline-derived CDR1 and CDR2 are SGHTS and YDEGEE. Trimming left V 1 base short and J 2 bases short, with 22 bases between. The CDR3 consists of 19 residues. The CDR3 protein is CASSLCSRQGPSCNQPQHF. In nucleotides, the CDR3 is TGTGCCAGCAGCTTGTGTAGTCGGCAGGGCCCTAGTTGCAATCAGCCCCAGCATTTT.

The genes are TRBV10-3 and TRBJ1-5; tentative D call: TRBD1 (5 bases). V gave up 10 bases and J gave up 3 bases, with 13 bases separating them. CDR1 ENHRY and CDR2 SYGVKD come from the germline V gene. The CDR3 length is 13 residues. In nucleotides, the CDR3 is TGTGCCACCGACGGGACTCCCAATCAGCCCCAGCATTTT. This translates into CATDGTPNQPQHF.

This clone was recorded once. This rearrangement joins TRBV18 to TRBJ1-6, with a weak D call TRBD1 (5 bases). Germline CDR1 KGHSH, CDR2 LQKENI. The CDR3 length is 15 residues. Trimming removed 6 bases from V and 7 bases from J, with 16 bases in between. CDR3 sequence (DNA): TGTGCCAGCTCCCCTAGGGAGGGGAGCAATTCACCCCTCCACTTT. Protein: CASSPREGSNSPLHF.

V usage is TRBV7-9 and J usage is TRBJ2-3, with TRBD2 identical over 14 bases. Per germline, CDR1 SEHNR and CDR2 FQNEAQ (reference sequence). This CDR3 comprises 15 residues. Trimming at V came to 4 bases and at J to 5 bases, leaving 2 bases not matched to a gene. The DNA of the CDR3 is TGTGCCAGCAGCTCCGGGACTAGCGGGGGAGATACGCAGTATTTT. It yields the protein CASSSGTSGGDTQYF. The full variable domain, rest sourced from reference TRBV7-9 and TRBJ2-3, is DTGVSQNPRHKITKRGQNVTFRCDPISEHNRLYWYRQTLGQGPEFLTYFQNEAQLEKSRLLSDRFSAERPKGSFSTLEIQRTEQGDSAMYLCASSSGTSGGDTQYFGPGTRLTVL.

This chain joins TRBV4-2 and TRBJ2-7; D call uncertain. The CDR3 spans 15 residues. The V end lost 6 bases, the J end lost 2 bases, and 17 bases lay between the germline ends. Germline loops: CDR1 LGHNA, CDR2 YNFKEQ. Here the CDR3 reads CASSQQVPVPYEQYF. CDR3 DNA: TGTGCCAGCAGTCAACAAGTTCCGGTACCCTACGAGCAGTACTTC.

The chain recombines TRBV4-3 with TRBJ1-2, with D uncertain. CDR3 length: 16 residues. From germline, CDR1 is LGHNA and CDR2 YSLEER. The V and J ends lost 0 bases and 5 bases respectively, with 16 bases between them. CDR3 bases: TGCGCCAGCAGCCAAGATGGTCAGGCACCCCTTTATGGCTACACCTTC. Translation: CASSQDGQAPLYGYTF.